This T cell receptor beta chain was retrieved from a study of blood T cell repertoires in COVID-19. Study background: Researchers got acute and convalescent COVID-19 samples from the United States, Italy and Spain.

TCRdb's table, derived via immunoSEQ multiplex PCR, lists solely in-frame clones and lacks some. The data show some 190,000 clones, with 80% to 90% seen just once and 3% to 3.5% held by the top ten. Germline-derived CDR1 and CDR2 are MDHEN and SYDVKM. The CDR3 runs to 15 residues. V shed 5 bases and J shed 7 bases, with 17 bases lying between them. The sample taken for sequencing was peripheral blood. The TCR was taken from a man in his fifties or sixties with acute or convalescent COVID-19. This sequence joins TRBV28 and TRBJ1-4; no reliable D call. The CDR3 reads CASSPNGSVREKLFF. CDR3 sequence (DNA): TGTGCCAGCAGTCCCAACGGGAGCGTCCGTGAAAAACTGTTTTTT.